This T cell receptor beta chain was sequenced for a study of control samples from healthy donors and cancer patients. Generated by immunoSEQ multiplex PCR, the TCRdb table keeps only in-frame clones and is missing some. The sample contains around 49,000 clones, 89% of which appear only once. Germline V lookup: CDR1 MGHDK, CDR2 SYGVNS. The CDR3 totals 14 residues. V gave up 5 bases and J gave up 0 bases, with 8 bases separating them. The clonotype comes from a man aged 40-49 years with colorectal cancer. Sequencing input: PBMCs. V is TRBV25-1 and J is TRBJ1-3; D gene uncertain. This CDR3 reads CASSPVSSGNTIYF. DNA for the CDR3: TGTGCCAGCAGTCCGGTGAGCTCTGGAAACACCATATATTTT.